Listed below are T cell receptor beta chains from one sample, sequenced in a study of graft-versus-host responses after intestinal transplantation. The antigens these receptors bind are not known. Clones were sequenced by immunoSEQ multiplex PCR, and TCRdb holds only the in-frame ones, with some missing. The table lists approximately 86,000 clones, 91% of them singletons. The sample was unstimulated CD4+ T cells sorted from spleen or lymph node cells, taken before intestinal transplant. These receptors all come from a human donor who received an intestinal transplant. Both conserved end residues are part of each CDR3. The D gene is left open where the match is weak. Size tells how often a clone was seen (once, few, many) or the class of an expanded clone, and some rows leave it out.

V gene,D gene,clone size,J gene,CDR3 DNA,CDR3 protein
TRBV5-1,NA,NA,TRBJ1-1,TGCGCCAGCAGTCACAGGCAGGGGAGCATCACGAACACTGAAGCTTTCTTT,CASSHRQGSITNTEAFF
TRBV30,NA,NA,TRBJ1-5,TGTGCCTGGAGTATCAGCTCAGGGAAATTTAGCAATCAGCCCCAGCATTTT,CAWSISSGKFSNQPQHF
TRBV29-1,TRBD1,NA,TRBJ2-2,TGCAGCGTTGTGGACAGGTTTTCTCGTGAAGGAGCCGGGGAGCTGTTTTTT,CSVVDRFSREGAGELFF
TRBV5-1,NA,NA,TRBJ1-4,TGCGCCAGCAGCTTGGAGCGTCTCAATGAAAAACTGTTTTTT,CASSLERLNEKLFF
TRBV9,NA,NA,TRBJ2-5,TGTGCCAGCAGCGTAGGTTCGACTTCCGCGTACCAAGAGACCCAGTACTTC,CASSVGSTSAYQETQYF
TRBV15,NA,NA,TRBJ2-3,TGTGCCACCAGTCCCGGGGAAACGAGCACAGATACGCAGTATTTT,CATSPGETSTDTQYF
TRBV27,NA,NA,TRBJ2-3,TGTGCCAGCAGTTTAAGGGGAACAGATACGCAGTATTTT,CASSLRGTDTQYF
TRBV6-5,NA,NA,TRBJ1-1,TGTGCCAGCAGTTCCAGACGGGGTGAAGCTTTCTTT,CASSSRRGEAFF
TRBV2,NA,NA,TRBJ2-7,TGTGCCAGCAGTGAAGCGCGGGGACCCTACGAGCAGTACTTC,CASSEARGPYEQYF
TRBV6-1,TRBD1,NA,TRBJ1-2,TGTGCCAGCAGTGCTTCAGACAGGGGAAACTATGGCTACACCTTC,CASSASDRGNYGYTF
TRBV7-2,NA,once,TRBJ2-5,TGTGCCAGCAGCCCAGAGGGCAGGAGCCAAGAGACCCAGTACTTC,CASSPEGRSQETQYF
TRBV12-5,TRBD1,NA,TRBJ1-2,TGTGCTAGTGCTGAGATGACAGGGCCGGGGGGCTACACCTTC,CASAEMTGPGGYTF
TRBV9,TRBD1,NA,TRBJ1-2,TGTGCCAGCAGCAGAGGGACAGTGTCTAACTATGGCTACACCTTC,CASSRGTVSNYGYTF
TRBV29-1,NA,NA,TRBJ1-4,TGCAGCGTTGAAGACCTAGATGGCAGGGGTGAAAAACTGTTTTTT,CSVEDLDGRGEKLFF
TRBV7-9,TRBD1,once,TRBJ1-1,TGTGCCAGCAGCCCGGGACAGTCCCTCACTGAAGCTTTCTTT,CASSPGQSLTEAFF
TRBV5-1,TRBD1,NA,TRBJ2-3,TGCGCCAGCAGCCTAAGGGACAGGGGGACAGATACGCAGTATTTT,CASSLRDRGTDTQYF
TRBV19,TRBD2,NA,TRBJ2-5,TGTGCCAGTAGTATAGTTGGAGCGGGGGAGACCCAGTACTTC,CASSIVGAGETQYF
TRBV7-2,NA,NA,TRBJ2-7,TGTGCCAGCAGCTCGTATCAGGGGTCCTCCTACGAGCAGTACTTC,CASSSYQGSSYEQYF
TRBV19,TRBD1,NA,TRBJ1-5,TGTGCCAGTAGTCTGTACAGGGGGCGCGGTCAGCCCCAGCATTTT,CASSLYRGRGQPQHF
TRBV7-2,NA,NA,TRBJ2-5,TGTGCCAGCAGCCAAATACGGGCGGGAGAGACCCAGTACTTC,CASSQIRAGETQYF
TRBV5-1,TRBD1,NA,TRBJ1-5,TGCGCCAGCAGGCCCGACAGGGCCAATCAGCCCCAGCATTTT,CASRPDRANQPQHF
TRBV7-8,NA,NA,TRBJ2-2,TGTGCCAGCAGCTTAGGGACAAACACCGGGGAGCTGTTTTTT,CASSLGTNTGELFF
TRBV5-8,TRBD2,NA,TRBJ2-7,TGTGCCAGCACCCAAACCGGGACTAGTTCGTACGAGCAGTACTTC,CASTQTGTSSYEQYF
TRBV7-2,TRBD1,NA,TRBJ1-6,TGTGCCAGCAGTCGGCAGGGGGCCCAAACCAATTCACCCCTCCACTTT,CASSRQGAQTNSPLHF
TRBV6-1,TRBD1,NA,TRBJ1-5,TGTGCCAGCAGGACCGGGACAGGGGACCAGCCCCAGCATTTT,CASRTGTGDQPQHF
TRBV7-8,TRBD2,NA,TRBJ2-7,TGTGCCAGCAGCCCGGGACTAGCGGGGGGTTACGAGCAGTACTTC,CASSPGLAGGYEQYF
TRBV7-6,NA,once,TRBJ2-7,TGTGCCAGCAGCCCCGGACAGTGGGGGTACGAGCAGTACTTC,CASSPGQWGYEQYF
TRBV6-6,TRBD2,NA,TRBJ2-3,TGTGCCAGCAGTCTCCAAACTAGCGGGGGGGCTGATACGCAGTATTTT,CASSLQTSGGADTQYF
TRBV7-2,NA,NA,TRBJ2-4,TGTGCCAGCAGCCCCGATGCAGGGTCCGGGATTCAGTACTTC,CASSPDAGSGIQYF
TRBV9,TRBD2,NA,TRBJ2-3,TGTGCCAGCAGCGTAGGGCGGGGGGGAAACACAGATACGCAGTATTTT,CASSVGRGGNTDTQYF
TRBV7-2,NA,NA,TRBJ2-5,TGTGCCAGCAGCTTAGGGGGGGGCAGAGAGACCCAGTACTTC,CASSLGGGRETQYF
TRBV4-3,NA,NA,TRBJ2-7,TGCGCCAGCAGCCAAGGTCTCAGGGGCCCTGACGAGCAGTACTTC,CASSQGLRGPDEQYF
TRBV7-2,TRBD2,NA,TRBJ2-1,TGTGCCAGCAGCTCCGTAGGGACTAGCGGGGGGATATACAATGAGCAGTTCTTC,CASSSVGTSGGIYNEQFF
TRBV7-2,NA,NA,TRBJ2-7,TGTGCCAGCAGCTTGGGACAAGGCCAGGGGGAGCAGTACTTC,CASSLGQGQGEQYF
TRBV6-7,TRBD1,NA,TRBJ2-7,TGTGCCAGGAGGACCGGGACAGGGGGATCCGAGCAGTACTTC,CARRTGTGGSEQYF
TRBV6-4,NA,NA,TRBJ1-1,TGTGCCAGCAGTGAAAGGTGGGAGGGCACTGAAGCTTTCTTT,CASSERWEGTEAFF
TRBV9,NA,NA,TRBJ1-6,TGTGCCAGCAGCGTAGGACAGCTAGATTCACCCCTCCACTTT,CASSVGQLDSPLHF
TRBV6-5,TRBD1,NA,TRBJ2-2,TGTGCCAGCAGTTACTCGACAGGGGTTACCGGGGAGCTGTTTTTT,CASSYSTGVTGELFF
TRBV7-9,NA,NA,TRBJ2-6,TGTGCCAGCAGCCCTCGACAGGTTATCCACGTCCTGACTTTC,CASSPRQVIHVLTF
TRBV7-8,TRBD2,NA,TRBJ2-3,TGTGCCAGCAGCCCACTAGCGGGGGGCACAGATACGCAGTATTTT,CASSPLAGGTDTQYF
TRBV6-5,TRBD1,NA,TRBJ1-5,TGTGCCAGCAGTAAGACAGGGGTGGGGCAGCCCCAGCATTTT,CASSKTGVGQPQHF
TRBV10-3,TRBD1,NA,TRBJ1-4,TGTGCCATCAGTGAAGGATTAGCAGGGGGCTCTGAAAAACTGTTTTTT,CAISEGLAGGSEKLFF
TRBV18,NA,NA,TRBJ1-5,TGTGCCAGCTCGGGTTCGAGGGTTCAGCCCCAGCATTTT,CASSGSRVQPQHF
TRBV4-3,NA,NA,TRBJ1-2,TGCGCCAGCAGCCAAGATGGAAACCTCCTGGAGGGCTACACCTTC,CASSQDGNLLEGYTF
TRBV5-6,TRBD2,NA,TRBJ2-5,TGTGCCAGCAGCTCGTGGGGGGGCCAAGAGACCCAGTACTTC,CASSSWGGQETQYF
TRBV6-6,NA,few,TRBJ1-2,TGTGCCAGCAGTTCCCAGACAGTTGGCTACACCTTC,CASSSQTVGYTF
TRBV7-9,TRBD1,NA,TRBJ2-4,TGTGCCAGCAGCTCCACAGGGGGCCAAAACATTCAGTACTTC,CASSSTGGQNIQYF
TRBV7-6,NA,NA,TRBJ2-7,TGTGCCAGCAGCAGAGGCCAGGGTTCGCCCTACGAGCAGTACTTC,CASSRGQGSPYEQYF
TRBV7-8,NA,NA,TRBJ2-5,TGTGCCAGCACCCCGGGGGGCGAGGAGACCCAGTACTTC,CASTPGGEETQYF
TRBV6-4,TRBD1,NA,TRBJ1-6,TGTGCCAGCAGACCGGAAGGGACAGACGATTCACCCCTCCACTTT,CASRPEGTDDSPLHF
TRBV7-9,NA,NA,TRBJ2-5,TGTGCCAGCAGCCGGAGGATTCAGTATCAAGAGACCCAGTACTTC,CASSRRIQYQETQYF
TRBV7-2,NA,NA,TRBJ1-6,TGTGCCAGCAGCGTGAGTCTTGGTCTCTCACCCCTCCACTTT,CASSVSLGLSPLHF
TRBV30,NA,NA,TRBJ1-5,TGTGCCTGGAGTGGCGGGTTTAGCAATCAGCCCCAGCATTTT,CAWSGGFSNQPQHF
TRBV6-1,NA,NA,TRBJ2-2,TGTGCCAGCAGTGATTTGGGCCTTGGGCGTGACGGGGAGCTGTTTTTT,CASSDLGLGRDGELFF
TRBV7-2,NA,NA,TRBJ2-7,TGTGCCAGCAGCTCTCGTTTCCTTGCCTACGAGCAGTACTTC,CASSSRFLAYEQYF
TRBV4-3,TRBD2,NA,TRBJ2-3,TGCGCCAGCAGCCGACTAGCGGGGGGCACAGATACGCAGTATTTT,CASSRLAGGTDTQYF
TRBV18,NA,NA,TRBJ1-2,TGTGCCAGCTCACCTCGGGGAGAAGGGAACTATGGCTACACCTTC,CASSPRGEGNYGYTF
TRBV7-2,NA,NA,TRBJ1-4,TGTGCCAGCAGCGACCAGGCGGGGCCCCAAAAACTGTTTTTT,CASSDQAGPQKLFF
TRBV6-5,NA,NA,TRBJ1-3,TGTGCCAGCATCGCCGGGGAGCCGCTAGGAAACACCATATATTTT,CASIAGEPLGNTIYF